The present TCR beta chain was sequenced within a study of response to subunit inactivated influenza vaccine listed by TCRdb under 2018. Regarding the research as a whole: To follow how T cells responded to a trivalent subunit inactivated influenza vaccine, the researchers relied on deep quantitative profiling of the T cell receptor repertoire. Findings and caveats that apply to the study as a whole: The authors proposed that each seasonal influenza vaccination may bring in only a limited number of new T cells.

This clonotype came up many times. Its cognate antigen has yet to be identified. No per-base quality is available; no much larger clone lies one base away. Receptors were amplified or captured by RT-PCR. The sequencer listed for this sample is Illumina HiSeq 2500. The public reads were reprocessed in TCRdb via fastp at Q25 and MiXCR, keeping in-frame beta chains. Each entry merges the rows of one CDR3 protein and shows their most common DNA and genes. This sample comprises 400,000 to 650,000 distinct CDR3 sequences, approximately 7.7% of them detected only once. The top ten constitute about 12% of the sample. The TCR originated in a man aged 50 to 69 who received an inactivated influenza vaccine. Donor details come from another sample of the same person, matched by shared clones. The source material was PBMCs from blood, sampled approximately 25 months after vaccination.

The CDR3 region has the sequence CASSQALVAGAYEQYF. The DNA sequence follows: TGTGCCAGCAGCCAAGCGTTAGTGGCAGGAGCCTACGAGCAGTACTTC. This receptor chain uses TRBV3-1 and TRBJ2-7; the D gene lacks a confident call. Including the terminal cysteine and phenylalanine, the CDR3 comprises 16 residues. Just the 48-base CDR3 DNA is kept, in frame starting at base 1. V and J are truncated by 1 base and 2 bases respectively, leaving an intervening sequence of 15 bases. From the germline V gene (reference sequence), CDR1 is LGHDT and CDR2 is YNNKEL.